The 26 T cell receptor beta chains reported below all come from one sample, sequenced in a study of blood T cell repertoires in COVID-19. Produced via immunoSEQ multiplex PCR; TCRdb's table is partial and in-frame only. Of under 400,000 clones in the sample, 88% were seen once. Sequencing was done on a sample of PBMCs or T cells enriched from blood (not recorded which). Receptor source: a woman between 25 and 40 years old who had been exposed to COVID-19.

This clone was seen a single time. The V gene is TRBV5-1, the J gene TRBJ1-6; 7 nucleotides match TRBD1. CDR1 is SGHRS and CDR2 is YFSETQ in the germline V gene. The CDR3 extends over 17 amino acids. Trimming at V came to 0 bases and at J to 10 bases, leaving 13 bases not matched to a gene. The CDR3 nucleotides are TGCGCCAGCAGCTTGGTGCCAGACAGGGCGATTCCCTCACCCCTCCACTTT. Protein: CASSLVPDRAIPSPLHF. The complete variable domain, with remaining parts taken from reference TRBV5-1 and TRBJ1-6, reads KAGVTQTPRYLIKTRGQQVTLSCSPISGHRSVSWYQQTPGQGLQFLFEYFSETQRNKGNFPGRFSGRQFSNSRSEMNVSTLELGDSALYLCASSLVPDRAIPSPLHFGNGTRLTVT.

The chain is built from TRBV19 and TRBJ2-1; 8 nucleotides agree with TRBD2. CDR1 is LNHDA and CDR2 is SQIVND in the germline V gene (reference sequence). The CDR3 covers 16 residues. The junction had 10 bases not matched to a gene; V was cut back by 5 bases and J by 4 bases. The chain's CDR3 is CASSPQRGRSYNEQFF. In DNA form, the CDR3 reads TGTGCCAGTAGTCCCCAGCGCGGGAGGTCTTACAATGAGCAGTTCTTC.

This chain joins TRBV3-1 (or the pseudogene TRBV3-2) and TRBJ2-7, with 9 bases lining up with TRBD1. The CDR3 spans 15 residues. Germline lookup yields CDR1 LGHDT and CDR2 YNNKEL (reference sequence). Trimming removed 3 bases from V and 3 bases from J; junction bases left unmatched: 6. CDR3: CASSHRTGDFYEQYF. The CDR3 DNA is TGTGCCAGCAGCCACCGGACAGGGGATTTCTACGAGCAGTACTTC.

The chain joins TRBV7-6 to TRBJ2-3; 9 nucleotides line up with TRBD1. Germline loops: CDR1 SGHVS, CDR2 FNYEAQ. With V trimmed by 4 bases and J by 2 bases, 13 bases remained unmatched. The CDR3 has 18 residues. CDR3 loop: CASSSGLPGQGITDTQYF. The CDR3 DNA follows: TGTGCCAGCAGCTCAGGCTTACCGGGACAGGGAATCACAGATACGCAGTATTTT.

The genes are TRBV10-2 and TRBJ2-1; the match to TRBD2 covers 13 bases. Germline CDR1 WSHSY, CDR2 SAAADI. The CDR3 covers 15 residues. After removal of 7 bases from V and 8 bases from J, the junction contained 8 bases not matched to a gene. The CDR3, as DNA: TGCGCCAGCACCCACGGACTAGCGGGAGTTGATGAGCAGTTCTTC. Translation gives CASTHGLAGVDEQFF.

This clone was recorded only once. The V call is TRBV4-2, the J call TRBJ2-1; 8 positions match TRBD2. Germline trimming cut 2 bases from V and 10 bases from J; bases unmatched to any gene: 4. This CDR3 has 13 amino acids. The germline V gene has CDR1 LGHNA and CDR2 YNFKEQ. The CDR3 sequence: CASSQRGGEEQFF. The CDR3 DNA is TGTGCCAGCAGCCAACGGGGGGGGGAGGAGCAGTTCTTC.

This chain uses TRBV2 with TRBJ1-1, with 7 bases fitting TRBD1. The CDR3 has 14 amino acids. J was trimmed by 4 bases and V by 4 bases; bases with no gene match: 6. Germline V lookup: CDR1 SNHLY, CDR2 FYNNEI. The CDR3 DNA sequence: TGTGCCAGCAGTGTGGGACAGCCGGGCACTGAAGCTTTCTTT. Translated: CASSVGQPGTEAFF.

The J gene is TRBJ2-1, the V gene TRBV30, with TRBD2 matching over 8 bases. The junction had 5 bases not matched to a gene; V was cut back by 4 bases and J by 6 bases. CDR3 length: 13 amino acids. The germline V gene encodes CDR1 GTSNPN and CDR2 SVGIG (reference sequence). CDR3 region: CAWTLAGVNEQFF. The CDR3 DNA reads TGTGCCTGGACGCTAGCGGGCGTCAATGAGCAGTTCTTC.

The chain has TRBV4-1 and TRBJ2-5, with TRBD2 matching over 13 bases. The CDR3 contains 17 residues. Trimming removed 0 bases from V and 5 bases from J; junction bases left unmatched: 6. From germline, CDR1 is MGHRA and CDR2 YSYEKL. This CDR3 reads CASSQELAGGLGETQYF. The DNA of the CDR3 is TGCGCCAGCAGCCAAGAACTAGCGGGAGGGCTGGGGGAGACCCAGTACTTC.

This CDR3 is CASSTSVSSYNEQFF. The CDR3 DNA reads as TGTGCCAGCAGCACTAGCGTCAGCTCCTACAATGAGCAGTTCTTC. The chain couples TRBV3-1 (or the pseudogene TRBV3-2) to TRBJ2-1; 7 bases are a match to TRBD2. CDR3 length: 15 residues. The V segment lost 5 bases and the J segment 0 bases; nucleotides outside the gene matches: 4. Germline lookup yields CDR1 LGHDT and CDR2 YNNKEL (reference sequence).

The genes are TRBV2 and TRBJ1-5; the match to TRBD1 covers 7 bases. The CDR3 loop spans 13 amino acids. The ends lost 7 bases at V and 5 bases at J; junction bases unmatched: 5. Germline CDR1 SNHLY, CDR2 FYNNEI. The chain's CDR3 is CASTRTGDQPQHF. The DNA for the CDR3 is TGTGCCAGCACCCGGACAGGTGATCAGCCCCAGCATTTT.

J is TRBJ2-7 and V is TRBV27, with 10 bases lining up with TRBD2. Trimming removed 5 bases from V and 7 bases from J; junction bases left unmatched: 5. The germline V gene encodes CDR1 MNHEY and CDR2 SMNVEV (reference sequence). The CDR3 length is 13 residues. The chain's CDR3 is CASSGAGGGEQYF. In DNA form, the CDR3 reads TGTGCCAGCAGTGGAGCGGGAGGGGGGGAGCAGTACTTC.

V is TRBV27 and J is TRBJ2-7, with 8 bases aligning to TRBD1. Germline V lookup: CDR1 MNHEY, CDR2 SMNVEV (reference sequence). V was clipped by 2 bases and J by 5 bases; unmatched bases: 5. The CDR3 spans 14 residues. DNA of the CDR3: TGTGCCAGCAGTTTAACCCAGGGGGCCGACGAGCAGTACTTC. This sequence encodes CASSLTQGADEQYF.

This clone was seen only a few times. The chain employs TRBV28 and TRBJ1-5, with 7 positions matching TRBD1. The length of the CDR3 is 16 residues. V dropped 4 bases and J dropped 3; count of bases not matched to a gene: 9. Germline V gene lookup returns CDR1 MDHEN and CDR2 SYDVKM. CDR3 loop: CASSSGVTGYNQPQHF. CDR3 nucleotide sequence: TGTGCCAGCAGTTCAGGTGTGACAGGGTACAATCAGCCCCAGCATTTT.

This rearrangement joins TRBV28 to TRBJ1-2; D not resolved. V lost 0 bases, J lost 4 bases, and 12 bases lay in between. Germline V gives CDR1 MDHEN, CDR2 SYDVKM. The CDR3 sequence is 15 residues long. CDR3 residues: CASSLWQQLSYGYTF. For the CDR3, the DNA is TGTGCCAGCAGTTTATGGCAACAGCTATCCTATGGCTACACCTTC.

V is TRBV12-3 or TRBV12-4 and J is TRBJ1-1; 7 nucleotides align to TRBD1. Trimming removed 2 bases from V and 3 bases from J; junction bases left unmatched: 0. This CDR3 is built from 13 residues. The CDR3 loop is CASSLQGDTEAFF. CDR3 sequence (DNA): TGTGCCAGCAGTTTACAGGGGGACACTGAAGCTTTCTTT.

The chain uses TRBV19 and TRBJ2-7, with 11 nucleotides matching TRBD2. This CDR3 region has 11 residues. CDR1 and CDR2 from the germline V gene are LNHDA and SQIVND (reference sequence). The CDR3 protein is CASGRDYEQYF. CDR3 nucleotides: TGTGCTAGCGGGAGGGACTACGAGCAGTACTTC.

The V gene is TRBV28, the J gene TRBJ2-5; D ambiguous. Trimming shortened V by 3 bases and J by 0 bases, and 5 bases separated the two germline ends. The CDR3 totals 13 residues. CDR1 and CDR2 from the germline V gene are MDHEN and SYDVKM. The CDR3 sequence is CASSFLDQETQYF. CDR3 DNA sequence: TGTGCCAGCAGTTTCCTAGACCAAGAGACCCAGTACTTC. The whole variable domain, filled in from reference TRBV28 and TRBJ2-5, reads DVKVTQSSRYLVKRTGEKVFLECVQDMDHENMFWYRQDPGLGLRLIYFSYDVKMKEKGDIPEGYSVSREKKERFSLILESASTNQTSMYLCASSFLDQETQYFGPGTRLLVL.

The chain joins TRBV3-1 (or the pseudogene TRBV3-2) to TRBJ2-3; 8 bases are a match to TRBD2. V dropped 1 base and J dropped 2; count of bases not matched to a gene: 14. The V gene's germline CDR1 is LGHDT and CDR2 YNNKEL (reference sequence). CDR3 length: 19 residues. The CDR3 loop is CASSQASLLAEVLTDTQYF. The CDR3 DNA reads as TGTGCCAGCAGCCAAGCCTCCTTACTAGCGGAGGTACTCACAGATACGCAGTATTTT.

The rearrangement joins TRBV11-1 to TRBJ2-7; 7 nucleotides agree with TRBD1. Germline V gives CDR1 SGHAT, CDR2 FQDESV (reference sequence). With 2 bases clipped from V and 7 bases from J, the junction kept 5 bases outside the gene matches. This CDR3 is built from 13 residues. The CDR3 loop is CASSLQDRREQYF. CDR3 coding DNA: TGTGCCAGCAGCTTACAGGACAGGCGGGAGCAGTACTTC. The complete variable domain, with remaining parts taken from reference TRBV11-1 and TRBJ2-7, reads EAEVAQSPRYKITEKSQAVAFWCDPISGHATLYWYRQILGQGPELLVQFQDESVVDDSQLPKDRFSAERLKGVDSTLKIQPAELGDSAMYLCASSLQDRREQYFGPGTRLTVT.

Ten or more counts support this clone. J is TRBJ2-7 and V is TRBV30, with 8 bases lining up with TRBD1. V was clipped by 0 bases and J by 5 bases; unmatched bases: 3. This CDR3 comprises 13 residues. Germline CDR1 and CDR2: GTSNPN and SVGIG (reference sequence). This chain's CDR3 is CAWSVTGGNEQYF. DNA for the CDR3: TGTGCCTGGAGTGTCACAGGGGGAAACGAGCAGTACTTC. Complete variable domain (other parts from reference TRBV30 and TRBJ2-7): SQTIHQWPATLVQPVGSPLSLECTVEGTSNPNLYWYRQAAGRGLQLLFYSVGIGQISSEVPQNLSASRPQDRQFILSSKKLLLSDSGFYLCAWSVTGGNEQYFGPGTRLTVT.

The chain is built from TRBV10-3 and TRBJ2-5; TRBD2 aligns across 8 bases. J gave up 3 bases and V 3 bases, and 3 bases lay outside the gene matches. CDR1 and CDR2 (germline): ENHRY, SYGVKD. This CDR3 has 14 amino acids. CDR3 nucleotide sequence: TGTGCCATCAGTGAACGAGCGGGGGAAGAGACCCAGTACTTC. Protein: CAISERAGEETQYF.

This chain joins TRBV7-9 and TRBJ2-1; no reliable D call. V lost 5 bases and J 5 bases, leaving 10 bases between the germline ends. The CDR3 runs 13 residues. The germline V gene encodes CDR1 SEHNR and CDR2 FQNEAQ (reference sequence). CDR3 sequence: CASSIYTDNEQFF. The CDR3 DNA is TGTGCCAGCAGCATCTACACAGACAATGAGCAGTTCTTC.

The rearrangement joins TRBV9 to TRBJ1-4; D ambiguous. V was cut by 7 bases and J by 7 bases, with 17 bases left in between. Per the germline V gene, CDR1 is SGDLS and CDR2 is YYNGEE. The CDR3 covers 14 residues. CDR3 coding DNA: TGTGCCAGCGGCGAACGGGGTGCTAGTGAAAAACTGTTTTTT. This sequence encodes CASGERGASEKLFF.

The gene calls are TRBV12-3 or TRBV12-4 and TRBJ2-5, with 7 positions matching TRBD1. Unmatched junction bases numbered 8, after V lost 7 bases and J lost 6 bases. The CDR3 is made up of 13 amino acids. The DNA for the CDR3 is TGTGCCAGCACCCTAGGGGGCATCAAGACCCAGTACTTC. Its translation: CASTLGGIKTQYF.

This rearrangement joins TRBV6-5 to TRBJ2-1, with 8 bases matching TRBD1. After removal of 6 bases from V and 0 bases from J, the junction contained 4 bases not matched to a gene. CDR3 length equals 15 residues. The germline V gene has CDR1 MNHEY and CDR2 SVGAGI. CDR3 amino acids: CASSRDRSSYNEQFF. In DNA form, the CDR3 reads TGTGCCAGCAGCCGGGACAGGAGCTCCTACAATGAGCAGTTCTTC.